This T cell receptor beta chain was documented in a study of T-cell memory formation after mild COVID-19. General study results and limits: The appearance of some responding clones in pre-infection memory suggested that cross-reactive memory joined.

CDR3 length: 15 amino acids. Germline V gene sequence: CDR1 MNHNY, CDR2 SVGAGI (reference sequence). Losses at the gene ends were 6 bases for V and 4 bases for J; bases not matched to a gene: 12. This clonotype was detected a few times. The antigen is undetermined. MiXCR, applied by TCRdb to the 5' RACE reads, yields one record per CDR3 protein. The sample has 45,000 to 55,000 distinct CDR3 sequences, 5.5% to 7.5% seen once; the top ten hold more than 1.3%. This TCR derives from a man younger than 35 who had mild COVID-19 (a few samples of this study predate the infection). Cell type and time point are not known. Sequencing used PBMCs or a T cell subset sorted from them (not recorded which). V is TRBV6-6 and J is TRBJ2-7; 7 bases map to TRBD2. The CDR3 region is CASSHRVGGKYEQYF. The CDR3 DNA reads TGTGCCAGCAGCCATCGGGTCGGGGGGAAGTACGAGCAGTACTTC.